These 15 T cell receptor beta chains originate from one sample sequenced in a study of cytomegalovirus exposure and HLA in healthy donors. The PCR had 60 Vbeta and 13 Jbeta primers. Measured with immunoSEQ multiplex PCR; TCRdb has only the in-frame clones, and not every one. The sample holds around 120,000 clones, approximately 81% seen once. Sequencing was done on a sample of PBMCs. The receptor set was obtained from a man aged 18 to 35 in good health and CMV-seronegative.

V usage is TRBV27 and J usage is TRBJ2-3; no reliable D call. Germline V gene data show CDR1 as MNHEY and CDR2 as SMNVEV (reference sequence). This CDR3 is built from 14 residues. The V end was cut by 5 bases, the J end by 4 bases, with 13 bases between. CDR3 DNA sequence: TGTGCCAGCAGTCTAGACGGAGTGGCAGATACGCAGTATTTT. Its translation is CASSLDGVADTQYF.

CDR3 sequence: CASSPPLAGGDTEAFF. Written as DNA, the CDR3 is TGTGCCAGCTCACCACCCCTTGCGGGGGGCGACACTGAAGCTTTCTTT. The genes are TRBV18 and TRBJ1-1, with a weak D call TRBD1 (6 bases). V lost 0 bases to trimming and J lost 3 bases, with 14 bases between them. This CDR3 has 16 residues. Per the germline V gene, CDR1 is KGHSH and CDR2 is LQKENI. The variable domain in full, completed from reference TRBV18 and TRBJ1-1, reads NAGVMQNPRHLVRRRGQEARLRCSPMKGHSHVYWYRQLPEEGLKFMVYLQKENIIDESGMPKERFSAEFPKEGPSILRIQQVVRGDSAAYFCASSPPLAGGDTEAFFGQGTRLTVV.

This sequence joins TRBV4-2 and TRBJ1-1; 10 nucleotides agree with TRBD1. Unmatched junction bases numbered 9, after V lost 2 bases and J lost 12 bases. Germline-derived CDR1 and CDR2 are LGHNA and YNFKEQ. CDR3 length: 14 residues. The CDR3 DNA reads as TGTGCCAGCAGCCAAAAGAGGGACAGGGGTAGGTCTTTCTTT. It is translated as CASSQKRDRGRSFF.

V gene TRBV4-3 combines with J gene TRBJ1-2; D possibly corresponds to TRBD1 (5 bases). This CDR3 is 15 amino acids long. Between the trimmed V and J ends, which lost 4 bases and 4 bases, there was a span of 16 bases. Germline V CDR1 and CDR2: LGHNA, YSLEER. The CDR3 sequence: CASSPDSQMIYGYTF. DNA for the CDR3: TGCGCCAGCAGCCCCGACAGCCAAATGATCTATGGCTACACCTTC.

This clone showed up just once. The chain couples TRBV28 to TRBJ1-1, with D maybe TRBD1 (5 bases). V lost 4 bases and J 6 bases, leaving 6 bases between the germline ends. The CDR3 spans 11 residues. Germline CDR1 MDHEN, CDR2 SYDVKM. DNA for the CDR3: TGTGCCAGCAGTTCCAGGGCTGAAGCTTTCTTT. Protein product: CASSSRAEAFF.

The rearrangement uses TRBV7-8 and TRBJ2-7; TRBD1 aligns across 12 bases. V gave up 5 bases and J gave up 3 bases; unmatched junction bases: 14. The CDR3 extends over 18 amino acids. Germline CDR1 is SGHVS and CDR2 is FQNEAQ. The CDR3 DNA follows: TGTGCCAGCAGCCCTGGAAGGGGACAGGGGGCGTTTGGCTACGAGCAGTACTTC. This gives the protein CASSPGRGQGAFGYEQYF.

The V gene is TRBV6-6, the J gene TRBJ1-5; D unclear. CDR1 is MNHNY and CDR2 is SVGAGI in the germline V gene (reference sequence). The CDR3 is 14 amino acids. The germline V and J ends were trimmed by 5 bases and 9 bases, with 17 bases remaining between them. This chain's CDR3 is CASSPDGGPWPQHF. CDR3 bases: TGTGCCAGCAGTCCCGACGGCGGGCCGTGGCCCCAGCATTTT.

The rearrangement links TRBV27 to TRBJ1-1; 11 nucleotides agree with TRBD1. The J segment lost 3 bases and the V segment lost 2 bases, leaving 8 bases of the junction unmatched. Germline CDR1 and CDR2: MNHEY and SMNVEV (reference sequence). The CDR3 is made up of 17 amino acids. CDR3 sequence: CASSLRTGGVSDTEAFF. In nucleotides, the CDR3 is TGTGCCAGCAGTTTAAGGACAGGGGGCGTGAGTGACACTGAAGCTTTCTTT.

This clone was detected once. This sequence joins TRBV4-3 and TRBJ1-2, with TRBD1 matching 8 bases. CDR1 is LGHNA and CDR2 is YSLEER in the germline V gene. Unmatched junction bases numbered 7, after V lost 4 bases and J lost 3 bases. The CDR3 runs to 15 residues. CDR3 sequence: CASSPGQGRDYGYTF. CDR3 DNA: TGCGCCAGCAGCCCCGGACAGGGTCGGGACTATGGCTACACCTTC.

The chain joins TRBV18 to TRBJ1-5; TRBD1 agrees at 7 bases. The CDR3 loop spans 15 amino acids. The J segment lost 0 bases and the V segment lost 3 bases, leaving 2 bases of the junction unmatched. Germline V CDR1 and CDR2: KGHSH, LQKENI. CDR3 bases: TGTGCCAGCTCACCGGGGACAGATAGCAATCAGCCCCAGCATTTT. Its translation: CASSPGTDSNQPQHF.

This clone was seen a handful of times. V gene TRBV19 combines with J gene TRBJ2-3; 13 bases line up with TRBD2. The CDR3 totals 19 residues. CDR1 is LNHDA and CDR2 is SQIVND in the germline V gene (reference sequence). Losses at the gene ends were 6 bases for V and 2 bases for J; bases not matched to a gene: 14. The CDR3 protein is CASSPLSGTSGDPTDTQYF. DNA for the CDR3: TGTGCCAGTAGCCCTCTCTCCGGGACTAGCGGGGATCCCACAGATACGCAGTATTTT.

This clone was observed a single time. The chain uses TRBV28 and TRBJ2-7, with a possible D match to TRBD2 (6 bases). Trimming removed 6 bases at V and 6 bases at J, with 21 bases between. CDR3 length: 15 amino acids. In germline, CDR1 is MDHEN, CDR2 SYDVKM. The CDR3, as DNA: TGTGCCAGCAGCGCGGGGCGGGGTTGGGGTGGCGAGCAGTACTTC. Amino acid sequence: CASSAGRGWGGEQYF.

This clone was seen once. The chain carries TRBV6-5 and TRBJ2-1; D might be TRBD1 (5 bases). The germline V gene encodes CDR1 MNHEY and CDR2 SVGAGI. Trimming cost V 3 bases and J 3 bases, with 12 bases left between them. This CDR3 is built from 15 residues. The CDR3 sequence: CASSYSEGHYNEQFF. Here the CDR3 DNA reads TGTGCCAGCAGTTATTCGGAAGGACACTACAATGAGCAGTTCTTC.

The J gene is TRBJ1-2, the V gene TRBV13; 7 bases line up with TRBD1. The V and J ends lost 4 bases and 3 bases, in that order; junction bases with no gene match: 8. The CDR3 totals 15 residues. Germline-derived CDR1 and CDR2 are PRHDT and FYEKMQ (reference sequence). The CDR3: CASSSRQGWYYGYTF. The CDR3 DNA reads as TGTGCCAGCAGCTCGAGACAGGGTTGGTACTATGGCTACACCTTC.

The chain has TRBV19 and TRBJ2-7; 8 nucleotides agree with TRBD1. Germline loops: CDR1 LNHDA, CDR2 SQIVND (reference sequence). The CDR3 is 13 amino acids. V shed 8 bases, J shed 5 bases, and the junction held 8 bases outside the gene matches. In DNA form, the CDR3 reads TGTGCCAGTGCGGACAGGGTATTCCACGAGCAGTACTTC. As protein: CASADRVFHEQYF.